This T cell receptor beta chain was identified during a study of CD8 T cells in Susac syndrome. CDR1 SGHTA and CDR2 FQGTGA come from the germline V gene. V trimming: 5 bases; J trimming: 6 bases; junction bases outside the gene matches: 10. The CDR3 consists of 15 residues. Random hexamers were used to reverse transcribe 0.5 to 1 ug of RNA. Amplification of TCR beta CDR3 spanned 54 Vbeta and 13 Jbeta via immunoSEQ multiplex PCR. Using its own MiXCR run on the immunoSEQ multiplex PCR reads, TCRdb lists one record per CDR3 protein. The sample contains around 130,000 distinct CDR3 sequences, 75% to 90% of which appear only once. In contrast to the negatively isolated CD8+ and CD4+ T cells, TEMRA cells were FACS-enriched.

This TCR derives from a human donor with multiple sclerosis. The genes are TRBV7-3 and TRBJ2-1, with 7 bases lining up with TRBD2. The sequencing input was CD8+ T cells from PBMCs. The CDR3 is CASSLQGAGINEQFF. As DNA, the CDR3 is TGTGCCAGCAGCCTTCAGGGAGCGGGAATCAATGAGCAGTTCTTC.